The 27 T cell receptor beta chains in this list originate from one sample, sequenced in a study of blood T cell repertoires in COVID-19. Here immunoSEQ multiplex PCR was the method, and the copy in TCRdb shows in-frame clones only, minus some. This sample carries hundreds of thousands of clones, roughly 85% of them seen once, and the ten largest clones take roughly 2.5%. Material: PBMCs or T cells enriched from blood (not recorded which). These receptors were taken from a woman aged 45-65 years who had recovered from COVID-19.

This rearrangement joins TRBV5-1 to TRBJ1-2, with 7 bases aligning to TRBD1. The CDR3 extends over 13 amino acids. The V and J ends lost 1 base and 8 bases, in that order; junction bases with no gene match: 5. Germline V lookup: CDR1 SGHRS, CDR2 YFSETQ. In DNA form, the CDR3 reads TGCGCCAGCAGCTTGCAGGGGGTAGAGGGCTACACCTTC. The encoded protein is CASSLQGVEGYTF.

This clone was counted a few times. The chain links TRBV7-9 to TRBJ2-2, with 9 nucleotides matching TRBD1. Looked up from germline, CDR1 is SEHNR and CDR2 is FQNEAQ (reference sequence). The CDR3 runs 16 residues. V trimming: 2 bases; J trimming: 7 bases; junction bases outside the gene matches: 8. The CDR3: CASSLPDRGFGGELFF. DNA for the CDR3: TGTGCCAGCAGCTTACCTGACAGGGGGTTCGGCGGGGAGCTGTTTTTT.

The chain joins TRBV28 to TRBJ2-1; 10 bases map to TRBD2. From germline, CDR1 is MDHEN and CDR2 SYDVKM. J was trimmed by 8 bases and V by 5 bases; bases with no gene match: 9. This CDR3 is built from 15 residues. The CDR3 is CASSPQRGGFDEQFF. The DNA of the CDR3 is TGTGCCAGCAGTCCCCAGCGGGGGGGTTTCGATGAGCAGTTCTTC.

This chain links TRBV9 with TRBJ2-3; tentative D call: TRBD1 (6 bases). V was clipped by 0 bases and J by 2 bases, with 22 bases between them. The germline CDR1 and CDR2 sequences are SGDLS and YYNGEE. The CDR3 extends over 19 amino acids. Here the CDR3 reads CASSVAGGGRGQLTDTQYF. Here the CDR3 DNA reads TGTGCCAGCAGCGTAGCTGGTGGGGGCCGGGGCCAACTCACAGATACGCAGTATTTT. Looking up the rest from reference TRBV9 and TRBJ2-3 gives the full variable domain: DSGVTQTPKHLITATGQRVTLRCSPRSGDLSVYWYQQSLDQGLQFLIQYYNGEERAKGNILERFSAQQFPDLHSELNLSSLELGDSALYFCASSVAGGGRGQLTDTQYFGPGTRLTVL.

The DNA of the CDR3 is TGTGCCAGCAGCTTGGAGGGGATGATCACAGATACGCAGTATTTT. It translates to CASSLEGMITDTQYF. The J gene is TRBJ2-3, the V gene TRBV5-5, with D possibly TRBD1 on 5 matching bases. The CDR3 length is 15 residues. V was cut by 0 bases and J by 2 bases, with 10 bases left in between. CDR1 and CDR2 (germline): SGHKS, YYEKEE (reference sequence).

The chain is built from TRBV29-1 and TRBJ2-2, with D perhaps TRBD1 (5 bases). There are 11 residues in the CDR3. Germline CDR1 and CDR2: SQVTM and ANQGSEA. V lost 6 bases and J 8 bases, leaving 10 bases between the germline ends. The CDR3 sequence: CSVRVSGELFF. DNA of the CDR3: TGCAGCGTCAGGGTATCTGGGGAGCTGTTTTTT.

The V gene is TRBV7-8, the J gene TRBJ2-2; TRBD2 matches at 8 bases. Unmatched junction bases numbered 8, after V lost 1 base and J lost 1 base. Germline CDR1 and CDR2: SGHVS and FQNEAQ. This CDR3 has 18 residues. The CDR3 DNA reads as TGTGCCAGCAGCTTAGTGGGAGCGGGGGCGAAGAACACCGGGGAGCTGTTTTTT. Translating gives CASSLVGAGAKNTGELFF.

The table lists this clone with a few counts. V usage is TRBV2 and J usage is TRBJ1-6; TRBD1 aligns across 7 bases. Looked up from germline, CDR1 is SNHLY and CDR2 is FYNNEI. The CDR3 is made up of 13 amino acids. Trimming took 6 bases from V and 8 from J; bases not matched to a gene: 4. CDR3 region: CASRGDSYSPLHF. The CDR3 DNA follows: TGTGCCAGCAGGGGGGACAGCTATTCACCCCTCCACTTT.

This chain uses TRBV28 with TRBJ1-1, with TRBD1 matching over 7 bases. V lost 5 bases and J lost 8; bases outside the gene matches: 11. Germline CDR1 reads MDHEN; CDR2 reads SYDVKM. The CDR3 totals 14 residues. The CDR3 DNA is TGTGCCAGCAGTCCAACGTGGACAGGTAGAGAAGCTTTCTTT. Its protein is CASSPTWTGREAFF.

This clone occurred a few times. The V and J genes are TRBV5-6 and TRBJ1-4; D is unresolved. Trimming left V 0 bases short and J 10 bases short, with 13 bases between. Germline assignment: CDR1 SGHDT and CDR2 YYEEEE. The CDR3 spans 14 residues. Here the CDR3 DNA reads TGTGCCAGCAGCTTGGCACAGCCACCCGGAAAACTGTTTTTT. It specifies CASSLAQPPGKLFF. Full variable domain (missing parts from reference TRBV5-6 and TRBJ1-4): DAGVTQSPTHLIKTRGQQVTLRCSPKSGHDTVSWYQQALGQGPQFIFQYYEEEERQRGNFPDRFSGHQFPNYSSELNVNALLLGDSALYLCASSLAQPPGKLFFGSGTQLSVL.

With regard to this clone: Compared with germline, one end of the junction differs, possibly owing to a read error. The chain combines TRBV6-5 with TRBJ2-1; weak D call: TRBD2 (6 bases). The CDR3 loop spans 15 amino acids. Germline CDR1 and CDR2: MNHEY and SVGAGI. CDR3 amino acids: CTSSYSGAGFDEQFF. The DNA of the CDR3 is TGTACCAGCAGTTATAGTGGTGCGGGGTTCGATGAGCAGTTCTTC.

V and J are TRBV2 and TRBJ1-5; D unclear. Trimming pared 7 bases from V and 3 bases from J, leaving 10 bases between. This CDR3 region has 13 residues. The germline V gene encodes CDR1 SNHLY and CDR2 FYNNEI. DNA of the CDR3: TGTGCCAGCAAGTGGTCAGTCAATCAGCCCCAGCATTTT. As protein: CASKWSVNQPQHF. Based on the CDR3 plus reference TRBV2 and TRBJ1-5, the full variable domain is EPEVTQTPSHQVTQMGQEVILRCVPISNHLYFYWYRQILGQKVEFLVSFYNNEISEKSEIFDDQFSVERPDGSNFTLKIRSTKLEDSAMYFCASKWSVNQPQHFGDGTRLSIL.

The J gene is TRBJ2-1, the V gene TRBV4-1; weak D call: TRBD2 (6 bases). Trimming removed 3 bases from V and 0 bases from J, with 6 bases in between. CDR1 MGHRA and CDR2 YSYEKL come from the germline V gene. This CDR3 spans 14 amino acids. The CDR3 region is CASSQGGSYNEQFF. CDR3 in DNA: TGCGCCAGCAGCCAGGGGGGCTCCTACAATGAGCAGTTCTTC.

To note about this clone: The same CDR3 can be traced to other DNA sequences in this sample. V and J are TRBV12-3 or TRBV12-4 and TRBJ1-1, with a tentative D call TRBD1 (6 bases). CDR3 length equals 13 residues. V lost 5 bases, J lost 2 bases, and 9 bases lay in between. Written as DNA, the CDR3 is TGTGCCAGCAGTCCACAGGGTAACACTGAAGCTTTCTTT. Residues: CASSPQGNTEAFF.

The chain combines TRBV27 with TRBJ2-5, with 8 positions matching TRBD2. CDR3 size: 15 residues. Trimming cost V 0 bases and J 4 bases; bases outside gene matches: 4. Germline V lookup: CDR1 MNHEY, CDR2 SMNVEV (reference sequence). The CDR3 region has the DNA TGTGCCAGCAGTTTATCGGGGCTAGCGGGAGAGACCCAGTACTTC. Its translation: CASSLSGLAGETQYF.

This chain's CDR3 is CASSVGTGHYGYTF. CDR3 DNA sequence: TGTGCCAGCAGCGTAGGGACAGGGCACTATGGCTACACCTTC. The chain links TRBV9 to TRBJ1-2, with 8 bases identical to TRBD1. Germline trimming cut 0 bases from V and 3 bases from J; bases unmatched to any gene: 1. Germline CDR1 and CDR2: SGDLS and YYNGEE. CDR3 length equals 14 residues.

The chain has TRBV11-2 and TRBJ2-7; no definite D call. V lost 1 base to trimming and J lost 2 bases, with 12 bases between them. The CDR3 contains 15 residues. Germline values: CDR1 SGHAT, CDR2 FQNNGV. The CDR3 reads CASSLGGAGAYEQYF. CDR3 DNA: TGTGCCAGCAGCTTAGGAGGAGCCGGCGCCTACGAGCAGTACTTC. Full variable domain (outside the CDR3, taken from reference TRBV11-2 and TRBJ2-7): EAGVAQSPRYKIIEKRQSVAFWCNPISGHATLYWYQQILGQGPKLLIQFQNNGVVDDSQLPKDRFSAERLKGVDSTLKIQPAKLEDSAVYLCASSLGGAGAYEQYFGPGTRLTVT.

The chain links TRBV19 to TRBJ1-3; 7 bases line up with TRBD1. The trim removed 3 bases at V and 4 bases at J, leaving 12 bases unmatched. This CDR3 region has 17 residues. Germline values: CDR1 LNHDA, CDR2 SQIVND (reference sequence). CDR3 bases: TGTGCCAGTAGTATTTTCTTCCGCGGGACAGACGGAAACACCATATATTTT. Translating it yields CASSIFFRGTDGNTIYF.

The chain employs TRBV7-3 and TRBJ2-1; 10 nucleotides match TRBD1. The germline CDR1 and CDR2 sequences are SGHTA and FQGTGA. J lost 4 bases, V lost 5 bases, and 5 bases had no gene match. The CDR3 totals 15 residues. CDR3 nucleotides: TGTGCCAGCAGCCAGGACAGGGGGGGTTACAATGAGCAGTTCTTC. Translating it yields CASSQDRGGYNEQFF. The variable domain in full, with the rest retrieved from reference TRBV7-3 and TRBJ2-1, is GAGVSQTPSNKVTEKGKYVELRCDPISGHTALYWYRQSLGQGPEFLIYFQGTGAADDSGLPNDRFFAVRPEGSVSTLKIQRTERGDSAVYLCASSQDRGGYNEQFFGPGTRLTVL.

V gene TRBV27 combines with J gene TRBJ1-1; D might be TRBD1 (6 bases). The germline CDR1 and CDR2 sequences are MNHEY and SMNVEV (reference sequence). V was cut by 2 bases and J by 5 bases, with 12 bases left in between. The CDR3 has 14 amino acids. The DNA for the CDR3 is TGTGCCAGCAGTTTAGGACAGCGGATAACTGAAGCTTTCTTT. Its protein is CASSLGQRITEAFF.

J is TRBJ2-1 and V is TRBV5-1, with D possibly matching TRBD2 (6 bases). Germline V gene lookup returns CDR1 SGHRS and CDR2 YFSETQ. CDR3 length: 15 amino acids. Trimming removed 2 bases from V and 7 bases from J, with 16 bases in between. CDR3 DNA sequence: TGCGCCAGCAGCTTAACCGAGGGGAGGATGAATGAGCAGTTCTTC. It translates to CASSLTEGRMNEQFF. The variable domain in full, completed from reference TRBV5-1 and TRBJ2-1, reads KAGVTQTPRYLIKTRGQQVTLSCSPISGHRSVSWYQQTPGQGLQFLFEYFSETQRNKGNFPGRFSGRQFSNSRSEMNVSTLELGDSALYLCASSLTEGRMNEQFFGPGTRLTVL.

The chain uses TRBV2 and TRBJ1-2, with TRBD1 as a possible D gene (5 bases). Germline V gene lookup returns CDR1 SNHLY and CDR2 FYNNEI. This CDR3 region has 13 residues. V lost 6 bases to trimming and J lost 8 bases, with 16 bases between them. CDR3 in amino acids: CASRQGRSRGYTF. The CDR3 DNA reads as TGTGCCAGCAGGCAGGGCCGATCGAGGGGCTACACCTTC. Full variable domain (rest looked up from reference TRBV2 and TRBJ1-2): EPEVTQTPSHQVTQMGQEVILRCVPISNHLYFYWYRQILGQKVEFLVSFYNNEISEKSEIFDDQFSVERPDGSNFTLKIRSTKLEDSAMYFCASRQGRSRGYTFGSGTRLTVV.

This chain connects TRBV29-1 to TRBJ1-1, with TRBD1 as a possible D gene (6 bases). Trimming shortened V by 5 bases and J by 3 bases, and 19 bases separated the two germline ends. Per germline, CDR1 SQVTM and CDR2 ANQGSEA. The CDR3 covers 15 residues. The CDR3 loop reads CSVQRLLGADTEAFF. CDR3 nucleotide sequence: TGCAGCGTTCAGAGACTTCTGGGGGCTGACACTGAAGCTTTCTTT.

This chain connects TRBV5-1 to TRBJ2-7, with 9 bases identical to TRBD1. The J segment lost 6 bases and the V segment lost 3 bases, leaving 7 bases of the junction unmatched. The germline V gene encodes CDR1 SGHRS and CDR2 YFSETQ. This CDR3 has 14 residues. The CDR3 reads CASSYGTGFGEQYF. The CDR3 nucleotides are TGCGCCAGCAGCTACGGGACAGGGTTCGGCGAGCAGTACTTC.

The chain couples TRBV10-1 to TRBJ2-3; 10 bases align to TRBD2. Germline V CDR1 and CDR2: WNHNN, SYGVQD (reference sequence). There are 15 residues in the CDR3. With 3 bases clipped from V and 5 bases from J, the junction kept 5 bases outside the gene matches. The CDR3 DNA reads TGCGCCAGCAGTGAAAGCGGGAGGGCCCTAGATACGCAGTATTTT. Translation gives CASSESGRALDTQYF.

CDR3 residues: CASPGLAEETQYF. Written as DNA, the CDR3 is TGTGCCAGTCCGGGACTAGCGGAAGAGACCCAGTACTTC. V and J are TRBV19 and TRBJ2-5, with 11 bases aligning to TRBD2. Germline-derived CDR1 and CDR2 are LNHDA and SQIVND (reference sequence). The V gene end was trimmed by 8 bases and the J gene end by 3 bases; junction bases not matched to a gene: 2. The CDR3 consists of 13 residues.

This chain links TRBV5-1 with TRBJ2-1; 10 nucleotides align to TRBD1. Germline-derived CDR1 and CDR2 are SGHRS and YFSETQ. The CDR3 is made up of 16 amino acids. The junction had 8 bases not matched to a gene; V was cut back by 0 bases and J by 8 bases. CDR3 in amino acids: CASSLGPTGGFDEQFF. The CDR3 nucleotides read TGCGCCAGCAGCTTGGGTCCGACAGGGGGCTTCGATGAGCAGTTCTTC.